The rows below give T cell receptor beta chains drawn from one sample of a study of spatial heterogeneity in lung cancer. TCRdb passed the 5' RACE reads through MiXCR, listing each CDR3 protein once. Among 9,500 to 13,000 distinct CDR3 sequences listed, about 20% were seen once. Here the sequenced sample was PBMCs, taken at follow-up. Every receptor here comes from a male donor with early-stage non-small cell lung cancer. Each CDR3 is given with its conserved first and last residue. Each record gives: D gene, V gene, CDR3 length, clone size, J gene, CDR3 protein, CDR3 DNA. D genes are given only for firm matches. The size entry is marked missing in some rows and otherwise reads once, few, many or a size class.

TRBD1,TRBV28,15,few,TRBJ2-6,CASSFPLRTGNVLTF,TGTGCCAGCAGTTTTCCCCTTAGGACAGGGAACGTCCTGACTTTC
.,TRBV6-5,13,medium-sized,TRBJ2-5,CASSSDAQETQYF,TGTGCCAGCAGTTCCGACGCCCAAGAGACCCAGTACTTC
.,TRBV19,16,few,TRBJ2-4,CASSIVTREAKNIQYF,TGTGCCAGTAGTATAGTAACCAGGGAAGCCAAAAACATTCAGTACTTC
.,TRBV29-1,12,.,TRBJ2-2,CSVAKNTGELFF,TGCAGCGTTGCTAAAAACACCGGGGAGCTGTTTTTT
.,TRBV20-1,11,.,TRBJ2-7,CSAEQVEEQYF,TGCAGTGCCGAGCAGGTGGAAGAGCAGTACTTC
.,TRBV6-5,15,few,TRBJ1-5,CASREVGRDNQPQHF,TGTGCCAGCAGGGAAGTTGGAAGAGACAATCAGCCCCAGCATTTT
.,TRBV6-5,13,.,TRBJ2-3,CASRRNIGDTQYF,TGTGCCAGCAGAAGAAATATCGGGGATACGCAGTATTTT
TRBD1,TRBV20-1,15,medium-sized,TRBJ2-6,CSAYRGGPGANVLTF,TGCAGTGCTTACAGGGGTGGTCCTGGGGCCAACGTCCTGACTTTC
.,TRBV28,15,medium-sized,TRBJ2-7,CASSLSGQGPYEQYF,TGTGCCAGCAGTTTATCCGGCCAGGGCCCCTACGAGCAGTACTTC
.,TRBV28,14,.,TRBJ1-2,CASSLYRDSYGYTF,TGTGCCAGCAGTTTGTACAGGGATAGCTATGGCTACACCTTC
.,TRBV7-9,14,.,TRBJ1-2,CASSFSGVNYGYTF,TGTGCCAGCAGCTTTTCCGGGGTGAACTATGGCTACACCTTC
.,TRBV11-2,15,.,TRBJ2-1,CASSLGLRSYNEQFF,TGTGCCAGCAGCTTAGGCCTCCGCTCCTACAATGAGCAGTTCTTC
TRBD1,TRBV29-1,13,.,TRBJ1-2,CSVAGTGYYGYTF,TGCAGCGTTGCCGGGACAGGTTACTATGGCTACACCTTC
.,TRBV6-1,13,many,TRBJ1-6,CASSEAPISPLHF,TGTGCCAGCAGTGAAGCCCCGATTTCACCCCTCCACTTT
.,TRBV6-2/TRBV6-3,13,medium-sized,TRBJ1-2,CASSTDGFIGYTF,TGTGCCAGCAGTACGGACGGGTTTATTGGCTACACCTTC
.,TRBV29-1,13,medium-sized,TRBJ2-4,CSVVLGGQIFQYF,TGCAGCGTTGTGTTAGGGGGACAAATTTTTCAGTACTTC
.,TRBV11-1,15,.,TRBJ2-5,CASSSLAGGGETQYF,TGTGCCAGCAGCTCACTGGCCGGGGGCGGGGAGACCCAGTACTTC